This passage covers 27 T cell receptor beta chains from one sample sequenced in a study of identifying expanded T cells in peripheral blood. The assay was immunoSEQ multiplex PCR, and TCRdb's table has in-frame clones only and misses some. Of about 110,000 clones listed, about nine tenths are singletons. Source material: blood. Every receptor here comes from a person aged 18-69 years in good health.

The chain has TRBV7-2 and TRBJ1-5; unclear D gene. V was clipped by 1 base and J by 5 bases, with 12 bases between them. The CDR3 consists of 15 residues. CDR1 SGHTA and CDR2 FQGNSA come from the germline V gene. The CDR3 reads CASSLGSGPYQPQHF. DNA for the CDR3: TGTGCCAGCAGCTTAGGTTCTGGGCCTTATCAGCCCCAGCATTTT.

The chain recombines TRBV7-9 with TRBJ2-3; TRBD1 might be the D (6 bases). With 4 bases removed from V and 2 bases from J, the gap between germline ends came to 10 bases. This CDR3 region has 14 residues. CDR1 and CDR2 from the germline V gene are SEHNR and FQNEAQ (reference sequence). The CDR3 sequence is CASSSGHLTDTQYF. DNA of the CDR3: TGTGCCAGCAGCTCGGGACACCTCACAGATACGCAGTATTTT.

The chain uses TRBV7-2 and TRBJ1-2, with D possibly TRBD1 on 6 matching bases. Germline V gene data show CDR1 as SGHTA and CDR2 as FQGNSA. V lost 0 bases to trimming and J lost 5 bases, with 10 bases between them. The CDR3 length is 14 residues. CDR3: CASSLAPGAYGYTF. For the CDR3, the DNA is TGTGCCAGCAGCTTAGCACCAGGGGCGTATGGCTACACCTTC.

The CDR3, as DNA: TGTGCCATCAGTGAGCAGGCCGGGACTTTGAACACTGAAGCTTTCTTT. Its translation: CAISEQAGTLNTEAFF. This chain connects TRBV10-3 to TRBJ1-1, with D perhaps TRBD1 (5 bases). CDR1 and CDR2 from the germline V gene are ENHRY and SYGVKD. The CDR3 runs 16 residues. Trimming pared 2 bases from V and 0 bases from J, leaving 13 bases between.

The CDR3 DNA reads TGTGCCAGCAGCCCAGGGTTTTACAATGAGCAGTTCTTC. It yields the protein CASSPGFYNEQFF. J is TRBJ2-1 and V is TRBV7-2, with TRBD1 as a possible D gene (5 bases). Trimming removed 5 bases at V and 4 bases at J, with 9 bases between. Per germline, CDR1 SGHTA and CDR2 FQGNSA. CDR3 length: 13 residues.

This sequence joins TRBV25-1 and TRBJ1-3; tentatively, D is TRBD1 (5 bases). V lost 3 bases, J lost 0 bases, and 12 bases lay in between. The CDR3 spans 16 residues. Germline assignment: CDR1 MGHDK and CDR2 SYGVNS. CDR3 bases: TGTGCCAGCAGTGACCGACCAGACAGCTCTGGAAACACCATATATTTT. Protein sequence: CASSDRPDSSGNTIYF.

This chain uses TRBV5-4 with TRBJ1-1, with 7 positions matching TRBD1. Germline CDR1 reads SGHNT; CDR2 reads YYREEE (reference sequence). CDR3 size: 15 residues. V shed 3 bases, J shed 0 bases, and the junction held 5 bases outside the gene matches. As DNA, the CDR3 is TGTGCCAGCAGCTCCCAACAGGGGATGAACACTGAAGCTTTCTTT. Its protein product is CASSSQQGMNTEAFF.

This clone was counted between two and nine times. V usage is TRBV14 and J usage is TRBJ1-6; D unresolved. From germline, CDR1 is SGHDN and CDR2 FVKESK. The CDR3 totals 13 residues. Trimming pared 4 bases from V and 11 bases from J, leaving 12 bases between. The DNA of the CDR3 is TGTGCCAGCAGCCTTCAGAGTCGGACACCCCTCCACTTT. Translating it yields CASSLQSRTPLHF.

The chain uses TRBV19 and TRBJ1-4; TRBD1 aligns across 8 bases. Germline loops: CDR1 LNHDA, CDR2 SQIVND (reference sequence). CDR3 length equals 15 residues. Trimming at V came to 5 bases and at J to 2 bases, leaving 4 bases not matched to a gene. The CDR3 sequence: CASSVTGGTNEKLFF. The CDR3 DNA reads TGTGCCAGTAGTGTTACAGGGGGTACTAATGAAAAACTGTTTTTT.

This clone was seen only once. This sequence joins TRBV28 and TRBJ2-7; 11 bases map to TRBD1. V trimming: 7 bases; J trimming: 2 bases; junction bases outside the gene matches: 7. Germline V lookup: CDR1 MDHEN, CDR2 SYDVKM. CDR3 size: 15 residues. The CDR3 coding sequence is TGTGCCAGCACTCTAGGGGGACAGGGGGCCTACGAGCAGTACTTC. This sequence encodes CASTLGGQGAYEQYF.

This chain connects TRBV7-6 to TRBJ2-2, with no clear D. Trimming shortened V by 2 bases and J by 7 bases, and 11 bases separated the two germline ends. CDR1 is SGHVS and CDR2 is FNYEAQ in the germline V gene. This CDR3 comprises 14 residues. Here the CDR3 reads CASSLTDRNGELFF. The CDR3 bases are TGTGCCAGCAGCTTAACAGACCGGAACGGGGAGCTGTTTTTT. Combining the CDR3 with reference TRBV7-6 and TRBJ2-2 gives the whole variable domain GAGVSQSPRYKVTKRGQDVALRCDPISGHVSLYWYRQALGQGPEFLTYFNYEAQQDKSGLPNDRFSAERPEGSISTLTIQRTEQRDSAMYRCASSLTDRNGELFFGEGSRLTVL.

In its sample, this clone was seen many times. The sample holds other DNA sequences that translate to the same CDR3. V gene TRBV29-1 combines with J gene TRBJ1-2; 10 bases map to TRBD1. The CDR3 is 14 residues long. The germline V gene encodes CDR1 SQVTM and CDR2 ANQGSEA. The V gene end was trimmed by 4 bases and the J gene end by 0 bases; junction bases not matched to a gene: 2. The CDR3 here is CSVVGQGSNYGYTF. As DNA, the CDR3 is TGCAGCGTTGTGGGACAGGGGTCTAACTATGGCTACACCTTC.

The gene calls are TRBV29-1 and TRBJ2-7, with D tentatively TRBD1 (7 bases). This CDR3 contains 18 residues. CDR1 and CDR2 from the germline V gene are SQVTM and ANQGSEA. Trimming cost V 6 bases and J 2 bases, with 29 bases left between them. The CDR3 loop is CSVTRSGWWQGGTYEQYF. As DNA, the CDR3 is TGCAGCGTGACCCGGTCGGGCTGGTGGCAGGGGGGAACCTACGAGCAGTACTTC.

The chain links TRBV18 to TRBJ2-7; 7 nucleotides agree with TRBD1. V shed 4 bases and J 2 bases; nucleotides not matched to a gene: 11. CDR1 is KGHSH and CDR2 is LQKENI in the germline V gene. The CDR3 is made up of 16 amino acids. Written as DNA, the CDR3 is TGTGCCAGCTCACTTGATCGGGTCAGGGGGACCTACGAGCAGTACTTC. It yields the protein CASSLDRVRGTYEQYF.

The gene calls are TRBV18 and TRBJ2-3; 12 bases are a match to TRBD1. V shed 6 bases and J 6 bases; nucleotides not matched to a gene: 10. CDR1 and CDR2 from the germline V gene are KGHSH and LQKENI. This CDR3 is 16 amino acids long. CDR3 in DNA: TGTGCCAGCTCGCGCCTGGGACAGGGGGCGCGGGATACGCAGTATTTT. It yields the protein CASSRLGQGARDTQYF. Complete variable domain (other parts from reference TRBV18 and TRBJ2-3): NAGVMQNPRHLVRRRGQEARLRCSPMKGHSHVYWYRQLPEEGLKFMVYLQKENIIDESGMPKERFSAEFPKEGPSILRIQQVVRGDSAAYFCASSRLGQGARDTQYFGPGTRLTVL.

The chain links TRBV5-4 to TRBJ2-7; 8 bases line up with TRBD1. Germline CDR1 SGHNT, CDR2 YYREEE (reference sequence). The V gene end was trimmed by 5 bases and the J gene end by 5 bases; junction bases not matched to a gene: 9. The CDR3 sequence is 14 residues long. CDR3 sequence reads: CASRNQGAPHEQYF. In DNA form, the CDR3 reads TGTGCCAGCAGGAATCAGGGGGCGCCCCACGAGCAGTACTTC.

The rearrangement uses TRBV7-2 and TRBJ2-7; D not resolved. Germline V CDR1 and CDR2: SGHTA, FQGNSA. The CDR3 covers 15 residues. Trimming stripped 5 bases from V and 0 bases from J, with 14 bases between. The CDR3 loop reads CASSPTGHGSYEQYF. Here the CDR3 DNA reads TGTGCCAGCAGCCCGACGGGCCACGGCTCCTACGAGCAGTACTTC.

J is TRBJ1-2 and V is TRBV19; TRBD1 is a possible D gene (5 bases). V lost 8 bases and J lost 4, with 14 bases in between. The CDR3 runs 13 residues. Looked up from germline, CDR1 is LNHDA and CDR2 is SQIVND (reference sequence). For the CDR3, the DNA is TGTGCCAGTTCGCCCGGGGGTCTCTATGGCTACACCTTC. Protein sequence: CASSPGGLYGYTF.

The CDR3 is CAISEKGARTEAFF. The CDR3 nucleotides read TGTGCCATCAGTGAAAAGGGGGCCCGCACTGAAGCTTTCTTT. This chain links TRBV10-3 with TRBJ1-1; 7 bases fit TRBD1. Trimming at V came to 3 bases and at J to 4 bases, leaving 5 bases not matched to a gene. Germline CDR1 reads ENHRY; CDR2 reads SYGVKD. The CDR3 sequence is 14 residues long.

V is TRBV18 and J is TRBJ1-5, with 7 bases identical to TRBD1. The germline CDR1 and CDR2 sequences are KGHSH and LQKENI. The CDR3 is 14 amino acids. The V segment lost 4 bases and the J segment 5 bases; nucleotides outside the gene matches: 5. CDR3 region: CASSLTGWDQPQHF. CDR3 DNA: TGTGCCAGCTCACTGACAGGGTGGGATCAGCCCCAGCATTTT.

The CDR3 DNA is TGTGCCAGCAGCGGGGGGGTGTTGGCGAATGGCTACACCTTC. It yields the protein CASSGGVLANGYTF. The chain employs TRBV9 and TRBJ1-2; D is perhaps TRBD1 (5 bases). Trimming left V 3 bases short and J 6 bases short, with 15 bases between. From germline, CDR1 is SGDLS and CDR2 YYNGEE. This CDR3 is 14 amino acids long. Complete variable domain (other parts from reference TRBV9 and TRBJ1-2): DSGVTQTPKHLITATGQRVTLRCSPRSGDLSVYWYQQSLDQGLQFLIQYYNGEERAKGNILERFSAQQFPDLHSELNLSSLELGDSALYFCASSGGVLANGYTFGSGTRLTVV.

The CDR3 DNA follows: TGTGCCAGCAGCCTGAACGTTGCAGGGAGTGGCTACACCTTC. Encoded protein: CASSLNVAGSGYTF. The chain combines TRBV14 with TRBJ1-2, with D possibly being TRBD1 (5 bases). Germline-derived CDR1 and CDR2 are SGHDN and FVKESK. This CDR3 is built from 14 residues. V was cut by 4 bases and J by 7 bases, with 16 bases left in between.

The rearrangement links TRBV28 to TRBJ2-7; D not resolved. The germline CDR1 and CDR2 sequences are MDHEN and SYDVKM. V was cut by 10 bases and J by 0 bases, with 13 bases left in between. The CDR3 runs 13 residues. CDR3 sequence reads: CATLDRISYEQYF. For the CDR3, the DNA is TGTGCCACCCTCGACCGGATCTCCTACGAGCAGTACTTC. The variable domain in full, with the rest retrieved from reference TRBV28 and TRBJ2-7, is DVKVTQSSRYLVKRTGEKVFLECVQDMDHENMFWYRQDPGLGLRLIYFSYDVKMKEKGDIPEGYSVSREKKERFSLILESASTNQTSMYLCATLDRISYEQYFGPGTRLTVT.

The chain carries TRBV6-5 and TRBJ1-2; D may be TRBD1 (5 bases). Between the trimmed V and J ends, which lost 6 bases and 2 bases, there was a span of 16 bases. The CDR3 runs 15 residues. Germline V CDR1 and CDR2: MNHEY, SVGAGI. In DNA form, the CDR3 reads TGTGCCAGCAGCCGCACAGGCCAGGCCAACTATGGCTACACCTTC. As protein: CASSRTGQANYGYTF.

The CDR3 is CASSPGQGEKLFF. The CDR3 nucleotides read TGTGCCAGCTCACCGGGACAGGGGGAAAAACTGTTTTTT. The chain employs TRBV18 and TRBJ1-4; 10 bases agree with TRBD1. V trimming: 3 bases; J trimming: 8 bases; junction bases outside the gene matches: 0. This CDR3 is 13 amino acids long. Germline CDR1 KGHSH, CDR2 LQKENI.

The chain combines TRBV7-2 with TRBJ2-7, with TRBD1 matching 7 bases. Germline CDR1 reads SGHTA; CDR2 reads FQGNSA. The trim removed 5 bases at V and 2 bases at J, leaving 3 bases unmatched. The CDR3 is made up of 13 amino acids. The CDR3 sequence is CASSRQGTYEQYF. The CDR3 DNA sequence: TGTGCCAGCAGCCGACAGGGTACCTACGAGCAGTACTTC.

CDR3 bases: TGTGCCAGCAGTCCCCGACAGGGGGTCACAGATACGCAGTATTTT. It yields the protein CASSPRQGVTDTQYF. The chain uses TRBV9 and TRBJ2-3, with 9 bases lining up with TRBD1. V shed 5 bases and J 2 bases; nucleotides not matched to a gene: 6. The CDR3 sequence is 15 residues long. The V gene's germline CDR1 is SGDLS and CDR2 YYNGEE.